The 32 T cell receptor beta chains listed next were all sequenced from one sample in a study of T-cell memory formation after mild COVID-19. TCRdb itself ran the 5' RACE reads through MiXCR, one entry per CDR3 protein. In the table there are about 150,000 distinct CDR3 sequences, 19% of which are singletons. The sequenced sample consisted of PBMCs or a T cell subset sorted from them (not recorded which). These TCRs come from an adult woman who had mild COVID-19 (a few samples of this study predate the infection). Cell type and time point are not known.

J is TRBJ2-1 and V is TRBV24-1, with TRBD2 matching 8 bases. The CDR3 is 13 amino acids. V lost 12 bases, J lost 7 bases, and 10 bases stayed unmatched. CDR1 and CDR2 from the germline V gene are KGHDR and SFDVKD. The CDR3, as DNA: TGTGCCTCTGGTGGCGGGAGGCCTAATGAGCAGTTCTTC. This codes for CASGGGRPNEQFF.

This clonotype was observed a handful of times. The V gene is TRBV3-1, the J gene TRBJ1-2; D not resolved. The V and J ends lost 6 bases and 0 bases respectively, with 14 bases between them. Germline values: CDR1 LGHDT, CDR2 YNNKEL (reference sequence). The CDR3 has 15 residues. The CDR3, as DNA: TGTGCCAGCAGTCCCTTCGCGCAAGCTAACTATGGCTACACCTTC. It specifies CASSPFAQANYGYTF.

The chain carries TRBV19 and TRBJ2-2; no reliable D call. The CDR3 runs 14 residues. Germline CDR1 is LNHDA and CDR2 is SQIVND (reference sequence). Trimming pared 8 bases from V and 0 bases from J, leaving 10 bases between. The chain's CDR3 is CASRKQSNTGELFF. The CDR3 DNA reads TGTGCCAGTCGGAAACAGTCGAACACCGGGGAGCTGTTTTTT.

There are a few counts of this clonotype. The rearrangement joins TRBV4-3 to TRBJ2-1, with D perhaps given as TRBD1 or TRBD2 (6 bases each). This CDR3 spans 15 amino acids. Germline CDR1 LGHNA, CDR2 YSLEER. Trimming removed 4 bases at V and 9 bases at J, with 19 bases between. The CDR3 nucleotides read TGCGCCAGCAGCCCGACCTGGGGGGCCACAAGTGAGCAGTTCTTC. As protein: CASSPTWGATSEQFF.

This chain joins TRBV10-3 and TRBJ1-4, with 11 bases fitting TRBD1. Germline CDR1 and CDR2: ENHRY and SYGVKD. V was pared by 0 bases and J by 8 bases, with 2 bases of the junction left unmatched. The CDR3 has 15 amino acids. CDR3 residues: CAISESDRGREKLFF. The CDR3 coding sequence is TGTGCCATCAGTGAGTCGGACAGGGGGCGCGAAAAACTGTTTTTT.

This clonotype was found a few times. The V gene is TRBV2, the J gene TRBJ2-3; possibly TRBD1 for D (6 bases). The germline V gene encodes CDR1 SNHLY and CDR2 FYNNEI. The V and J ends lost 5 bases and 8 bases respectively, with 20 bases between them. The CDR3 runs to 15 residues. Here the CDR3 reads CASSQGTRSTGTQYF. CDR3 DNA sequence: TGTGCCAGCAGTCAGGGGACGCGGTCTACGGGTACGCAGTATTTT.

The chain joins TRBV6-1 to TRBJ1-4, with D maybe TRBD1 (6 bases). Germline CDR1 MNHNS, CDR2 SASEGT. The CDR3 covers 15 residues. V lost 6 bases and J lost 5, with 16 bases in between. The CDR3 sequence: CASRGKTGRNEKLFF. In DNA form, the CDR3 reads TGTGCCAGCAGGGGGAAGACAGGAAGGAATGAAAAACTGTTTTTT.

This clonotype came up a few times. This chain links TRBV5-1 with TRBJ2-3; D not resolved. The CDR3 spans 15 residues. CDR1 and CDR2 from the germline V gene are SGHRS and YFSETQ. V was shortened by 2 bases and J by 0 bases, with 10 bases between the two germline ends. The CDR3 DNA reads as TGCGCCAGCAGCTTCTTAGGACCGAGCACAGATACGCAGTATTTT. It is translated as CASSFLGPSTDTQYF.

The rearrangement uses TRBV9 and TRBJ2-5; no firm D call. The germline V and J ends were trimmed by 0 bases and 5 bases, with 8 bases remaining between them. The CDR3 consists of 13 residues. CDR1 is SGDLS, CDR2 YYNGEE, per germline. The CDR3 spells CASSVEGVETQYF. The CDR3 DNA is TGTGCCAGCAGCGTAGAGGGCGTGGAGACCCAGTACTTC.

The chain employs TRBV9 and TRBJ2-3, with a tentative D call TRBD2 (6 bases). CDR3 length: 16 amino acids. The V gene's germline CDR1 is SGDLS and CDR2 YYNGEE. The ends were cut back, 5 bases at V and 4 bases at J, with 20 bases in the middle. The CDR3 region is CASSHLLATSADTQYF. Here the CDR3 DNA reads TGTGCCAGCAGTCACCTCCTAGCGACGAGCGCAGATACGCAGTATTTT.

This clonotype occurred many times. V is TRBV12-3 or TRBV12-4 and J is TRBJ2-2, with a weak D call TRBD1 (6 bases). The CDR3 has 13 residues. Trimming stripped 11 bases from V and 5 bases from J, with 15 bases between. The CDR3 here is CAGLVGATGELFF. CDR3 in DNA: TGTGCCGGCCTAGTGGGGGCAACCGGGGAGCTGTTTTTT.

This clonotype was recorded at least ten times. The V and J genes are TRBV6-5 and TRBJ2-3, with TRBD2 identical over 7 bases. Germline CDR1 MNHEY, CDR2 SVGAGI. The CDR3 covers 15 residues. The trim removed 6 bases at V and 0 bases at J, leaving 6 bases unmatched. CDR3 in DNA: TGTGCCAGCAGCGCCGGGAGGAGTAGCACAGATACGCAGTATTTT. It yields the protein CASSAGRSSTDTQYF.

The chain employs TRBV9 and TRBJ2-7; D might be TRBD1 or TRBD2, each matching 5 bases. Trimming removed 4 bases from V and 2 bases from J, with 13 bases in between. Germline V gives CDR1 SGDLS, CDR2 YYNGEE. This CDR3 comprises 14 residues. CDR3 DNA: TGTGCCAGCAGCCTCCGGACGGGACCCTACGAGCAGTACTTC. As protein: CASSLRTGPYEQYF. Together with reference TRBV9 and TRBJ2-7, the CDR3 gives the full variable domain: DSGVTQTPKHLITATGQRVTLRCSPRSGDLSVYWYQQSLDQGLQFLIQYYNGEERAKGNILERFSAQQFPDLHSELNLSSLELGDSALYFCASSLRTGPYEQYFGPGTRLTVT.

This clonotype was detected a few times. The CDR3 DNA follows: TGTGCCAGCACCACTCTTACAGATACGCAGCATTTT. Translated: CASTTLTDTQHF. V gene TRBV12-3 or TRBV12-4 combines with J gene TRBJ2-3; D call uncertain. The end of the DNA fits TRBJ1-5 better, so the J call may be wrong. The CDR3 is 12 amino acids.

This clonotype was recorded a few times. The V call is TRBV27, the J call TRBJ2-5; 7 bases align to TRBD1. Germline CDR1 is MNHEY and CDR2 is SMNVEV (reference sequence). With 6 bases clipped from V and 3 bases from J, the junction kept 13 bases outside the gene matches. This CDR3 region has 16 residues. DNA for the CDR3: TGTGCCAGCAGAGAAGGGACAGCTATTACCGAAGAGACCCAGTACTTC. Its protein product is CASREGTAITEETQYF.

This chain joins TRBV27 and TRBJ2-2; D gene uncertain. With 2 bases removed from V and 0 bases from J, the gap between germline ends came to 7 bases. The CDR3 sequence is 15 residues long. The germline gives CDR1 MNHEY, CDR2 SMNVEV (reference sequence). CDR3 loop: CASSLRTTNTGELFF. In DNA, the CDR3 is TGTGCCAGCAGTTTAAGAACGACGAACACCGGGGAGCTGTTTTTT.

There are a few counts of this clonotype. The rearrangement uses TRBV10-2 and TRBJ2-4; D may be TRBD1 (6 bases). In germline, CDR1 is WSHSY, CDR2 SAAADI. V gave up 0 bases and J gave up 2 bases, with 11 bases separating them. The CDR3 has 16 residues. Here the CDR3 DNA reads TGCGCCAGCAGTGAGTCGGGACACATCTCCAAAAACATTCAGTACTTC. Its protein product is CASSESGHISKNIQYF.

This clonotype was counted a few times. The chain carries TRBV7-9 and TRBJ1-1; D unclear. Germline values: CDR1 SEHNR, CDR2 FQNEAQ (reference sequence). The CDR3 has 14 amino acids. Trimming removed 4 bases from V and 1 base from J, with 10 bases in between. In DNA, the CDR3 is TGTGCCAGCAGCTCCCCAACACAGAACACTGAAGCTTTCTTT. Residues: CASSSPTQNTEAFF. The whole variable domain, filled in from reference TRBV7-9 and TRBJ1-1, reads DTGVSQNPRHKITKRGQNVTFRCDPISEHNRLYWYRQTLGQGPEFLTYFQNEAQLEKSRLLSDRFSAERPKGSFSTLEIQRTEQGDSAMYLCASSSPTQNTEAFFGQGTRLTVV.

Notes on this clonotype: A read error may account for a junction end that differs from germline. CDR3 protein: CASSVATGFQETQYF. The CDR3 coding sequence is TGTGCAAGCAGCGTAGCGACAGGGTTCCAAGAGACCCAGTACTTC. The chain has TRBV9 and TRBJ2-5, with TRBD1 matching over 7 bases. CDR3 length: 15 amino acids. Germline V gene sequence: CDR1 SGDLS, CDR2 YYNGEE. The entire variable domain, with the rest obtained from reference TRBV9 and TRBJ2-5, is as follows: DSGVTQTPKHLITATGQRVTLRCSPRSGDLSVYWYQQSLDQGLQFLIQYYNGEERAKGNILERFSAQQFPDLHSELNLSSLELGDSALYFCASSVATGFQETQYFGPGTRLLVL.

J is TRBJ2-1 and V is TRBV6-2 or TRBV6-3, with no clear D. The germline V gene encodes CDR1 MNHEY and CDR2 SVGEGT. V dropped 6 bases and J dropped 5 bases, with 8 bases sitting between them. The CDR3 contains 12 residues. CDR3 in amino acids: CASRSGNNEQFF. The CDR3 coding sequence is TGTGCCAGCAGATCCGGAAACAATGAGCAGTTCTTC.

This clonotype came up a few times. CDR3 nucleotides: TGTGCCAGCAGCCAATCAGAATATGGCTACACCTTC. Residues: CASSQSEYGYTF. This chain connects TRBV3-1 to TRBJ1-2; D remains ambiguous. The length of the CDR3 is 12 residues. CDR1 is LGHDT, CDR2 YNNKEL, per germline (reference sequence). Trimming removed 2 bases at V and 5 bases at J, with 6 bases between.

The DNA of the CDR3 is TGTGCCAGTAGTATTATAAGTTTCCAAGAGACCCAGTACTTC. Amino acid sequence: CASSIISFQETQYF. The chain couples TRBV19 to TRBJ2-5; D not resolved. CDR1 is LNHDA, CDR2 SQIVND, per germline (reference sequence). The V and J ends lost 3 bases and 1 base respectively, with 9 bases between them. The CDR3 covers 14 residues.

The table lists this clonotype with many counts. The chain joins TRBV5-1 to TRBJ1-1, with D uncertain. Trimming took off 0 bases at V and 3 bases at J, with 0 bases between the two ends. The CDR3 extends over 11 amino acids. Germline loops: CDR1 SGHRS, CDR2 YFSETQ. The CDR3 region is CASSLDTEAFF. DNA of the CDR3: TGCGCCAGCAGCTTGGACACTGAAGCTTTCTTT.

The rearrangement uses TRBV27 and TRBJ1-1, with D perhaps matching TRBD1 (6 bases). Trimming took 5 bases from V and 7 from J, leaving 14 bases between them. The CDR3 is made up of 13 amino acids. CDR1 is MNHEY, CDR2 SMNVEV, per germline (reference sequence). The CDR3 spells CASSQQGRFEAFF. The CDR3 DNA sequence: TGTGCCAGCAGTCAGCAGGGGCGCTTTGAAGCTTTCTTT.

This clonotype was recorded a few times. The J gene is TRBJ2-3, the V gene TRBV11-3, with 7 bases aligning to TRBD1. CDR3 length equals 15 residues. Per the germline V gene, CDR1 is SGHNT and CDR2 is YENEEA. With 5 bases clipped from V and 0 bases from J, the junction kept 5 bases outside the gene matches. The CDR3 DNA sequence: TGTGCCAGCAGCAAAGGACAGGTTAGCACAGATACGCAGTATTTT. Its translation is CASSKGQVSTDTQYF.

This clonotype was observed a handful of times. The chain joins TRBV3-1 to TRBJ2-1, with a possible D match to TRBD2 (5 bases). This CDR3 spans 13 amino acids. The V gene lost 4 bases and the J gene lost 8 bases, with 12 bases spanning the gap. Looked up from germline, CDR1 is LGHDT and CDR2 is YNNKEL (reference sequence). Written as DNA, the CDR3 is TGTGCCAGCAGCCGGAGAGAGGGAGATGAGCAGTTCTTC. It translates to CASSRREGDEQFF.

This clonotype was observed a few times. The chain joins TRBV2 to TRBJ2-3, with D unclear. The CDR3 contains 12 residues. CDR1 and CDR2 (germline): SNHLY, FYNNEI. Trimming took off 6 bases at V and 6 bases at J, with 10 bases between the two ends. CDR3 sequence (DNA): TGTGCCAGCAGGAGACTGGACGATACGCAGTATTTT. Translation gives CASRRLDDTQYF. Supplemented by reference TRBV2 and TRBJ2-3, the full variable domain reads EPEVTQTPSHQVTQMGQEVILRCVPISNHLYFYWYRQILGQKVEFLVSFYNNEISEKSEIFDDQFSVERPDGSNFTLKIRSTKLEDSAMYFCASRRLDDTQYFGPGTRLTVL.

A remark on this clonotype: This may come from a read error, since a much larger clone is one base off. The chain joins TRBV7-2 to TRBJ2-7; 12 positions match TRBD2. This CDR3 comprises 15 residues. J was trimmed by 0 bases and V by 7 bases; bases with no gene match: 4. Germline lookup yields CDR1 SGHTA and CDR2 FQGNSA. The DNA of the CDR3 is TGTGCCAGCACCCCGACTAGCGGGAGCTCCTACGAGCAGTACTTC. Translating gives CASTPTSGSSYEQYF.

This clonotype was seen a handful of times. The CDR3, as DNA: TGTGCCAGCTCACCAAAGGAGGGCCTGGATTCACCCCTCCACTTT. The encoded protein is CASSPKEGLDSPLHF. The V call is TRBV18, the J call TRBJ1-6; no reliable D call. Germline CDR1 reads KGHSH; CDR2 reads LQKENI. V lost 2 bases and J lost 8, with 13 bases in between. This CDR3 has 15 residues.

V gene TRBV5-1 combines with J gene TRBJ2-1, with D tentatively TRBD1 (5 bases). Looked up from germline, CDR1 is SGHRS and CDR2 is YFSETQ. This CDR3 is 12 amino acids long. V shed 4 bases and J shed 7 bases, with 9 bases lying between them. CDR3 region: CASSADRNEQFF. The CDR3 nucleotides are TGCGCCAGCAGCGCCGACAGAAATGAGCAGTTCTTC.

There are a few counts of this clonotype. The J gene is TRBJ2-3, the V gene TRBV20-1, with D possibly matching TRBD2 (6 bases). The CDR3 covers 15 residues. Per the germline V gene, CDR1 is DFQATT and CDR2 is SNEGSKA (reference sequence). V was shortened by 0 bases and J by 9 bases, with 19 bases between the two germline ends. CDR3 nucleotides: TGCAGTGCTAGAGACGAGACTAGATTTAGGCGCACGCAGTATTTT. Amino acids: CSARDETRFRRTQYF.

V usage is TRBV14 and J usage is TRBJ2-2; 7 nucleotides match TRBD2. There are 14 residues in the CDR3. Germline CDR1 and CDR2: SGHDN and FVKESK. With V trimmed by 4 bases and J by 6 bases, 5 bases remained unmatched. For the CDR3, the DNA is TGTGCCAGCAGCCCACTAGCGTTGGCCGGGGAGCTGTTTTTT. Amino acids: CASSPLALAGELFF.